The 9 T cell receptor beta chains below all came from one sample that was sequenced in a study of radiation and T cells in renal cell carcinoma. The method was immunoSEQ multiplex PCR; TCRdb's version includes in-frame clones alone and lacks a portion of them. The data show fewer than 200,000 clones, approximately 90% seen once. Time point denoted: blood 4 weeks post-SBRT, at nephrectomy. Treatment indicated: 15 Gy SBRT to primary tumor, nephrectomy 4 weeks later. Sequences were derived from blood, sampled from a patient whose treatment included radiotherapy and nephrectomy. Receptors originate from a woman aged 45-60 years with renal cell carcinoma.

CDR3 loop: CAWSVGPITTNEQFF. The CDR3 coding sequence is TGTGCCTGGAGTGTAGGCCCCATTACTACCAATGAGCAGTTCTTC. The gene calls are TRBV30 and TRBJ2-1; D gene uncertain. Germline loops: CDR1 GTSNPN, CDR2 SVGIG (reference sequence). The CDR3 spans 15 residues. V lost 0 bases to trimming and J lost 6 bases, with 15 bases between them.

There are a few counts of this clone. The rearrangement uses TRBV5-6 and TRBJ1-3; D is ambiguous. Trimming stripped 2 bases from V and 2 bases from J, with 11 bases between. The germline V gene encodes CDR1 SGHDT and CDR2 YYEEEE. This CDR3 comprises 15 residues. The CDR3 here is CASSFLTGTGNTIYF. CDR3 sequence (DNA): TGTGCCAGCAGCTTTCTTACCGGGACTGGAAACACCATATATTTT. Variable domain in full (rest from reference TRBV5-6 and TRBJ1-3): DAGVTQSPTHLIKTRGQQVTLRCSPKSGHDTVSWYQQALGQGPQFIFQYYEEEERQRGNFPDRFSGHQFPNYSSELNVNALLLGDSALYLCASSFLTGTGNTIYFGEGSWLTVV.

The V call is TRBV6-5, the J call TRBJ1-1, with D uncertain. Germline CDR1 MNHEY, CDR2 SVGAGI. The CDR3 loop spans 15 amino acids. Trimming removed 0 bases from V and 3 bases from J, with 11 bases in between. CDR3 loop: CASSYSVRRYTEAFF. DNA of the CDR3: TGTGCCAGCAGTTACTCGGTCAGGCGATACACTGAAGCTTTCTTT.

This clone showed up just a few times. The genes are TRBV4-1 and TRBJ1-1; D uncertain. CDR3 length equals 18 residues. Germline V gene lookup returns CDR1 MGHRA and CDR2 YSYEKL. Trimming shortened V by 5 bases and J by 1 base, and 23 bases separated the two germline ends. The CDR3 reads CASSSRYSSTGGNTEAFF. CDR3 nucleotide sequence: TGCGCCAGCAGCTCGCGATATAGTAGTACGGGAGGGAACACTGAAGCTTTCTTT.

This sequence joins TRBV4-1 and TRBJ1-5; the D gene is possibly TRBD1 (5 bases). With 1 base removed from V and 2 bases from J, the gap between germline ends came to 9 bases. Germline V gene data show CDR1 as MGHRA and CDR2 as YSYEKL. The length of the CDR3 is 15 residues. For the CDR3, the DNA is TGCGCCAGCAGCCAAGTGGGGGTCGGCAATCAGCCCCAGCATTTT. Translating it yields CASSQVGVGNQPQHF.

The chain is built from TRBV6-6 and TRBJ2-7; D unresolved. Germline V gives CDR1 MNHNY, CDR2 SVGAGI (reference sequence). This CDR3 spans 12 amino acids. Trimming pared 0 bases from V and 4 bases from J, leaving 4 bases between. This chain's CDR3 is CASSYSSYEQYF. DNA for the CDR3: TGTGCCAGCAGTTACTCATCATACGAGCAGTACTTC.

The chain employs TRBV5-6 and TRBJ1-2; 8 bases are a match to TRBD1. Trimming cost V 4 bases and J 8 bases; bases outside gene matches: 10. The CDR3 contains 14 residues. CDR1 is SGHDT, CDR2 YYEEEE, per germline. CDR3 region: CASSPVGQARGYTF. In nucleotides, the CDR3 is TGTGCCAGCAGCCCAGTGGGACAGGCGCGGGGCTACACCTTC.

This clone has more than one count but fewer than ten. The chain combines TRBV5-1 with TRBJ1-4; D uncertain. Germline loops: CDR1 SGHRS, CDR2 YFSETQ. Trimming removed 1 base from V and 5 bases from J, with 6 bases in between. The CDR3 is 13 residues long. In nucleotides, the CDR3 is TGCGCCAGCAGCTTGTCTGCGAATGAAAAACTGTTTTTT. Translated: CASSLSANEKLFF. The full variable domain, in which reference TRBV5-1 and TRBJ1-4 provide the parts outside the CDR3, is KAGVTQTPRYLIKTRGQQVTLSCSPISGHRSVSWYQQTPGQGLQFLFEYFSETQRNKGNFPGRFSGRQFSNSRSEMNVSTLELGDSALYLCASSLSANEKLFFGSGTQLSVL.

V is TRBV7-3 and J is TRBJ2-2; 10 bases line up with TRBD1. This CDR3 comprises 16 residues. The germline gives CDR1 SGHTA, CDR2 FQGTGA. The J segment lost 5 bases and the V segment lost 5 bases, leaving 8 bases of the junction unmatched. CDR3 region: CASSLLGTGVTGELFF. CDR3 bases: TGTGCCAGCAGCCTCTTAGGGACAGGGGTAACCGGGGAGCTGTTTTTT.